These T cell receptor beta chains were read from a single sample in a study of cytomegalovirus exposure and HLA in healthy donors. Some clones are missing from TCRdb's copy, which holds only in-frame ones; the method was immunoSEQ multiplex PCR. The table lists approximately 90,000 clones, 76% of them singletons. Sequencing was performed on PBMCs. Receptors were obtained from a male donor in good health and CMV-seronegative. Both conserved end residues are part of each CDR3. The D gene is left open where the match is weak. Clone size is stated in some rows and not others, as once, few, many or a class when expanded.

D gene	clone size	V gene	J gene	CDR3 DNA	CDR3 protein
TRBD1	-	TRBV11-3	TRBJ1-1	TGTGCCAGCAGCTTAGAGGGGACAGCCGATCAAACTGCTTTCTTT	CASSLEGTADQTAFF
TRBD1	-	TRBV5-6	TRBJ1-1	TGTGCCAGCAGCTTGGTCGGGACAGGGAGACTGAACACTGAAGCTTTCTTT	CASSLVGTGRLNTEAFF
TRBD1	-	TRBV29-1	TRBJ2-4	TGCAGCGTTTGGACAGGGGATTGGGCCAAAAACAGTCAGTACTTC	CSVWTGDWAKNSQYF
-	once	TRBV29-1	TRBJ1-2	TGCAGCGGTGTGACAGCCGCATATGGCTACACCTTC	CSGVTAAYGYTF
TRBD1	-	TRBV27	TRBJ2-1	TGTGCCAGCAGCCCCGTGACTTGGACAGGATCATACCGCAATGAGCAGTTCTTC	CASSPVTWTGSYRNEQFF
TRBD2	-	TRBV9	TRBJ2-2	TGTGCCAGCAGCGTAGCTTCCGTTATAGCGGGAGTGTACACCGGGGAGCTGTTTTTT	CASSVASVIAGVYTGELFF
TRBD1	-	TRBV6-5	TRBJ2-7	TGTGCCAGCAGTCTCGACAGGGCCTCCTACGAGCAGTACTTC	CASSLDRASYEQYF
-	-	TRBV28	TRBJ2-7	TGTGCCAGCAGGCCACAGGACCCCTACTACGAGCAGTACTTC	CASRPQDPYYEQYF
-	-	TRBV9	TRBJ1-2	TGTGCCAGCAGCGTAGCGGGAAACAACTATGGCTACACCTTC	CASSVAGNNYGYTF
-	-	TRBV1	TRBJ2-3	TGCACCAGCAGCCAAATGACTAATCTTGGGAGGGGCACAGATACGCAGTATTTT	CTSSQMTNLGRGTDTQYF
-	-	TRBV28	TRBJ2-5	TGTGCCAGCCGGGATCGGGAGACCCAGTACTTC	CASRDRETQYF
-	once	TRBV11-2	TRBJ2-7	TGTGCCAGCAGCTACCCGGACAAGGCCTACGAGCAGTACTTC	CASSYPDKAYEQYF
-	-	TRBV19	TRBJ1-1	TGTGCCAGTAGGATCAGGCTGAACACTGAAGCTTTCTTT	CASRIRLNTEAFF
-	few	TRBV19	TRBJ2-7	TGTGCCAGTAGTTCAGGTCGTTTCGAGGAGCAGTACTTC	CASSSGRFEEQYF
-	-	TRBV10-3	TRBJ2-1	TGTGCCATCAGAGAAAAGCGGGAGCAGTTCTTC	CAIREKREQFF
-	-	TRBV19	TRBJ1-4	TGTGCCAGTAGTATAGGACTGGTTGGGGCTGAAAAACTGTTTTTT	CASSIGLVGAEKLFF
TRBD1	-	TRBV5-1	TRBJ1-3	TGCGCCAGCAGCGTAGGGACAGCCTCTGGAAACACCATATATTTT	CASSVGTASGNTIYF
-	-	TRBV28	TRBJ2-7	TGTGCCAGCAGCCCGACTAGTTGGCGCTACGAGCAGTACTTC	CASSPTSWRYEQYF
-	-	TRBV2	TRBJ1-2	TGTGCCAGCAGTGCCTCGGGGGGCTGGGATGGCTACACCTTC	CASSASGGWDGYTF
TRBD1	-	TRBV28	TRBJ1-5	TGTGCCAGCAGTAACCGGGACAGGGTCAGGCCCCAGCATTTT	CASSNRDRVRPQHF
-	-	TRBV6-5	TRBJ1-5	TGTGCCAGCCGTCTTACGGGAAGTCCCAATCAGCCCCAGCATTTT	CASRLTGSPNQPQHF